This T cell receptor beta chain was sequenced for a study of T cell responses to AZD1222 COVID-19 vaccine. Method: immunoSEQ multiplex PCR; TCRdb's copy keeps in-frame clones and lacks some. The table records over 110,000 clones, roughly 92% of them present only once. CDR3 length equals 14 residues. Germline assignment: CDR1 SGHTA and CDR2 FQGNSA. V dropped 5 bases and J dropped 6; count of bases not matched to a gene: 6. Worth noting for this clone: Its antigen is unknown.

General study points: Clonal diversity may have been underestimated in mostly white British donors.

The sequenced sample was peripheral blood, obtained 28 days after the second AZD1222 dose. This sequence originates from an adult who received the AZD1222 COVID-19 vaccine. V usage is TRBV7-2 and J usage is TRBJ2-2; 7 bases map to TRBD1. The CDR3 bases are TGTGCCAGCAGCGCAGGGGGTGGGTCCGGGGAGCTGTTTTTT. Amino acid sequence: CASSAGGGSGELFF.